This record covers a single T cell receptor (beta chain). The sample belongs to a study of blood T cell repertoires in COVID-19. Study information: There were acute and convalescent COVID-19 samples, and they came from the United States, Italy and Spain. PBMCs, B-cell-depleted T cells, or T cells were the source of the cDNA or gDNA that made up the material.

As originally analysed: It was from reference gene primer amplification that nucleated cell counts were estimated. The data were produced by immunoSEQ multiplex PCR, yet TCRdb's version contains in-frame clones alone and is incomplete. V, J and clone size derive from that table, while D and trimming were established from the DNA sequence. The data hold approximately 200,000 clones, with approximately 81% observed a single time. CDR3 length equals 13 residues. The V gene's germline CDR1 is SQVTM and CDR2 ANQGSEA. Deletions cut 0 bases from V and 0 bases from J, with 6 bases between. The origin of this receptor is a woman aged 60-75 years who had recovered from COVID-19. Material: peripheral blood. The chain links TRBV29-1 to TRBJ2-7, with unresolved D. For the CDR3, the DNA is TGCAGCGTTGAAGATGGGCCCTCCTACGAGCAGTACTTC. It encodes CSVEDGPSYEQYF.